This T cell receptor (beta chain) is from a study of shared clonotypes between healthy human individuals. This clone appeared a single time. Clones were sequenced by immunoSEQ multiplex PCR, and TCRdb holds only the in-frame ones, with some missing. The sample contains 2 million to 2.5 million clones, over 90% of which appear only once. Partitioning of CD4+ cells yielded a CD45RA+ naive subset and a CD45RA-negative memory subset. The CDR3 length is 15 residues. Germline trimming cut 5 bases from V and 0 bases from J; bases unmatched to any gene: 5. Per the germline V gene, CDR1 is SGHAT and CDR2 is FQNNGV.

The genes are TRBV11-2 and TRBJ2-3; 7 bases align to TRBD1. The material sequenced was naive CD4+ T cells from PBMCs. Subset specified: CD45RA+ positively selected. This receptor was identified in a man between 18 and 35 years old in good health. Some clones in this sample may be carry-over from other donors' samples. CDR3 nucleotide sequence: TGTGCCAGCAGCGCTTGGGACAGTAGCACAGATACGCAGTATTTT. Its protein is CASSAWDSSTDTQYF. Full variable domain (missing parts from reference TRBV11-2 and TRBJ2-3): EAGVAQSPRYKIIEKRQSVAFWCNPISGHATLYWYQQILGQGPKLLIQFQNNGVVDDSQLPKDRFSAERLKGVDSTLKIQPAKLEDSAVYLCASSAWDSSTDTQYFGPGTRLTVL.